The 14 T cell receptor beta chains below all came from one sample that was sequenced in a study of regulatory T cells in long-lasting Graves disease. Time point noted: newly diagnosed GD, antithyroid drugs for less than 3 months. RNA extracted from PBMCs served as the sequencing template. CDR3-region Arm-PCR and iRepertoire HTBI primers produced the TCR beta libraries. A single record per CDR3 protein comes from TCRdb applying MiXCR to the multiplex PCR reads. The table records around 500,000 distinct CDR3 sequences, 16% of them present only once. These data were likewise used in another study, on T cells in Graves' hyperthyroidism and ophthalmopathy.

The specimen comprised peripheral blood mononuclear cells (PBMCs), sampled at new diagnosis, from a patient treated with antithyroid drugs. These TCRs come from a woman aged 35 to 59 with Graves disease.

The V call is TRBV19, the J call TRBJ1-2; possibly TRBD1 for D (5 bases). Trimming took off 6 bases at V and 2 bases at J, with 13 bases between the two ends. The CDR3 loop spans 14 amino acids. Germline values: CDR1 LNHDA, CDR2 SQIVND (reference sequence). CDR3 in amino acids: CASSWGGDNYGYTF. The CDR3 DNA is TGTGCCAGTAGCTGGGGGGGGGACAACTATGGCTACACCTTC.

V and J are TRBV13 and TRBJ1-3; 10 bases line up with TRBD1. The germline V gene has CDR1 PRHDT and CDR2 FYEKMQ (reference sequence). The ends lost 5 bases at V and 0 bases at J; junction bases unmatched: 4. The CDR3 runs to 16 residues. CDR3: CASSTWTGGSGNTIYF. The CDR3 region has the DNA TGTGCCAGCAGCACTTGGACAGGGGGCTCTGGAAACACCATATATTTT.

For this clonotype: A far larger clone is just one base off, so this is likely a read error. The CDR3 sequence is CATTSGGVSSYNEQYF. The CDR3 nucleotides read TGTGCTACCACTAGCGGGGGCGTCAGCTCCTACAATGAGCAGTACTTC. This chain joins TRBV28 and TRBJ2-5; TRBD2 matches 11 bases. Germline CDR1 reads MDHEN; CDR2 reads SYDVKM. CDR3 size: 16 residues. Full variable domain (remainder filled in from reference TRBV28 and TRBJ2-5): DVKVTQSSRYLVKRTGEKVFLECVQDMDHENMFWYRQDPGLGLRLIYFSYDVKMKEKGDIPEGYSVSREKKERFSLILESASTNQTSMYLCATTSGGVSSYNEQYFGPGTRLLVL.

Only a few counts were recorded for this clonotype. V and J are TRBV12-3 or TRBV12-4 and TRBJ1-5; D is uncertain. There are 15 residues in the CDR3. Trimming removed 6 bases from V and 3 bases from J, with 15 bases in between. The CDR3 DNA is TGTGCCAGCAGACTCCGCACGGTCAACAATCAGCCCCAGCATTTT. This codes for CASRLRTVNNQPQHF.

This clonotype was seen at least ten times. The rearrangement uses TRBV11-2 and TRBJ2-1; D is possibly TRBD1 (6 bases). The CDR3 is 15 amino acids. Per the germline V gene, CDR1 is SGHAT and CDR2 is FQNNGV. Trimming pared 8 bases from V and 4 bases from J, leaving 18 bases between. For the CDR3, the DNA is TGTGCCAGCCCCGACTGGGGGCTTGGGTACAATGAGCAGTTCTTC. Its protein is CASPDWGLGYNEQFF.

This clonotype has a count of ten or more. CDR3 amino acids: CASSDHIMNYGYTF. CDR3 in DNA: TGTGCCAGCAGTGATCACATCATGAACTATGGCTACACCTTC. The chain couples TRBV2 to TRBJ1-2; no definite D call. CDR3 size: 14 residues. Trimming removed 3 bases at V and 2 bases at J, with 10 bases between. Looked up from germline, CDR1 is SNHLY and CDR2 is FYNNEI.

The chain combines TRBV9 with TRBJ1-1, with D perhaps matching TRBD1 (5 bases). V was shortened by 4 bases and J by 5 bases, with 15 bases between the two germline ends. Germline CDR1 and CDR2: SGDLS and YYNGEE. This CDR3 is 14 amino acids long. CDR3 sequence (DNA): TGTGCCAGCAGCTCAACTCGGGGCGGTACTGAAGCTTTCTTT. Protein sequence: CASSSTRGGTEAFF.

The chain joins TRBV20-1 to TRBJ2-7, with TRBD1 identical over 9 bases. J was trimmed by 4 bases and V by 3 bases; bases with no gene match: 7. The CDR3 runs to 14 residues. Germline V gene data show CDR1 as DFQATT and CDR2 as SNEGSKA (reference sequence). CDR3 DNA: TGCAGTGCTAGGGGCGGGACAGGGCGATACGAGCAGTACTTC. Translated, it gives CSARGGTGRYEQYF.

This clonotype has a count of ten or more. V usage is TRBV12-3 or TRBV12-4 and J usage is TRBJ1-5; D is unclear. CDR3 length equals 13 residues. Trimming took 1 base from V and 7 from J, leaving 8 bases between them. The CDR3 region has the DNA TGTGCCAGCAGTTTAGGGGGATACCAGCCCCAGCATTTT. Its translation is CASSLGGYQPQHF.

Many counts were recorded for this clonotype. This chain joins TRBV5-1 and TRBJ1-1; D is perhaps TRBD1 (6 bases). V lost 4 bases, J lost 0 bases, and 16 bases lay in between. Looked up from germline, CDR1 is SGHRS and CDR2 is YFSETQ. There are 16 residues in the CDR3. CDR3 residues: CASSEGDGRMNTEAFF. DNA of the CDR3: TGCGCCAGCAGCGAGGGGGACGGCCGAATGAACACTGAAGCTTTCTTT. The full variable domain, rest sourced from reference TRBV5-1 and TRBJ1-1, is KAGVTQTPRYLIKTRGQQVTLSCSPISGHRSVSWYQQTPGQGLQFLFEYFSETQRNKGNFPGRFSGRQFSNSRSEMNVSTLELGDSALYLCASSEGDGRMNTEAFFGQGTRLTVV.

This clonotype was seen a single time. The chain couples TRBV5-6 to TRBJ2-1, with D tentatively TRBD2 (6 bases). The V end was cut by 1 base, the J end by 1 base, with 9 bases between. The CDR3 covers 15 residues. Per the germline V gene, CDR1 is SGHDT and CDR2 is YYEEEE. The CDR3 region is CASSLRRGSYNEQFF. CDR3 DNA sequence: TGTGCCAGCAGCTTGCGTCGGGGGTCCTACAATGAGCAGTTCTTC.

This clonotype was found a few times. The chain links TRBV5-4 to TRBJ2-7, with D perhaps matching TRBD2 (6 bases). Trimming stripped 0 bases from V and 7 bases from J, with 11 bases between. The CDR3 spans 13 residues. The germline CDR1 and CDR2 sequences are SGHNT and YYREEE (reference sequence). The DNA of the CDR3 is TGTGCCAGCAGCTTGGTGGAGGGACGGGAGCAGTACTTC. Translated: CASSLVEGREQYF.

In its sample, this clonotype was seen a few times. This chain links TRBV7-9 with TRBJ2-1; TRBD1 might be the D (7 bases). V shed 3 bases and J shed 3 bases, with 12 bases lying between them. Germline CDR1 SEHNR, CDR2 FQNEAQ (reference sequence). The CDR3 sequence is 15 residues long. Here the CDR3 DNA reads TGTGCCAGCAGCTTCAGGGGGGAGTACTACAATGAGCAGTTCTTC. It codes for CASSFRGEYYNEQFF.

A remark on this clonotype: One junction end does not reproduce the germline sequence, and a read error may be involved. In DNA, the CDR3 is TGTGCCGGCAGCTCCGGGGGGAACACTGAAGCTTTCTTT. Encoded protein: CAGSSGGNTEAFF. V and J are TRBV7-3 and TRBJ1-1; a possible D gene is TRBD1 (5 bases). The germline CDR1 and CDR2 sequences are SGHTA and FQGTGA. The CDR3 loop spans 13 amino acids. Supplemented by reference TRBV7-3 and TRBJ1-1, the full variable domain reads GAGVSQTPSNKVTEKGKYVELRCDPISGHTALYWYRQSLGQGPEFLIYFQGTGAADDSGLPNDRFFAVRPEGSVSTLKIQRTERGDSAVYLCAGSSGGNTEAFFGQGTRLTVV.